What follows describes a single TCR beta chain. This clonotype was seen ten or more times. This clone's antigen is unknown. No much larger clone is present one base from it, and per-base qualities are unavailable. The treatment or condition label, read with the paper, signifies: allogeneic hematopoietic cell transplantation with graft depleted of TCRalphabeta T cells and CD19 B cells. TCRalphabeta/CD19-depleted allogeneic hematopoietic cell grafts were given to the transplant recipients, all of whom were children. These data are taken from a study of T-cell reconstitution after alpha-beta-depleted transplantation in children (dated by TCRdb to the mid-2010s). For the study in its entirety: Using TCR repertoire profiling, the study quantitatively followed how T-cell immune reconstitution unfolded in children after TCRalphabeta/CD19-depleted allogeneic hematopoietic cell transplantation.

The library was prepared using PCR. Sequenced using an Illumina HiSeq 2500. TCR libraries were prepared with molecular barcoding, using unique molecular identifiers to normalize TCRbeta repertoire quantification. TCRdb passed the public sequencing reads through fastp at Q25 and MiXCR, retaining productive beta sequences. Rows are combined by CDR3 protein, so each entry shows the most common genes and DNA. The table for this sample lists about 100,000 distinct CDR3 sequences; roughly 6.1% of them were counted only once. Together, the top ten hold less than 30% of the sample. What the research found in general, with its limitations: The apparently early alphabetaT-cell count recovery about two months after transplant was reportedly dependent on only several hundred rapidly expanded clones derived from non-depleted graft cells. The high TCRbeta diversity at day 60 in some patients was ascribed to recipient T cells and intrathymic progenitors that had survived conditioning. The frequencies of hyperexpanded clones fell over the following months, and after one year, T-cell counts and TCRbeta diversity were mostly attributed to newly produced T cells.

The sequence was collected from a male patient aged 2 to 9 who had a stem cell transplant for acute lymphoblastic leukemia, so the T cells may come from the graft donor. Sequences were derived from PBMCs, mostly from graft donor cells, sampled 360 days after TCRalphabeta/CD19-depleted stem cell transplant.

The nucleotide sequence reads as follows: TGTGCCAGCAGTTTACGGGGGGCGGGCGGGTCACCCCTCCACTTT. It translates to CASSLRGAGGSPLHF. The V and J segments used are TRBV28 and TRBJ1-6; perhaps TRBD1 is the D gene, with 6 bases matching. CDR1 is given as MDHEN and CDR2 as SYDVKM, both from the germline V gene. V is clipped by 2 bases and J by 10 bases, and the sequence between their germline boundaries is 15 bases long. The CDR3 runs 15 amino acids, cysteine and phenylalanine included. Only CDR3 DNA is held: 45 bases, read in frame from base 1. Reference TRBV28 and TRBJ1-6 genes cover what lies past the CDR3, so the full variable domain is DVKVTQSSRYLVKRTGEKVFLECVQDMDHENMFWYRQDPGLGLRLIYFSYDVKMKEKGDIPEGYSVSREKKERFSLILESASTNQTSMYLCASSLRGAGGSPLHFGNGTRLTVT.